The clone carrying this T cell receptor beta chain was observed a single time. V dropped 3 bases and J dropped 4; count of bases not matched to a gene: 18. Germline CDR1 SGHDT, CDR2 YYEEEE. This CDR3 is 18 amino acids long. A second PCR, run for about 6 to 11 cycles, used a sample-barcoded 5' primer plus a J-beta primer mix. In TCRdb, the 5' RACE reads were re-called with MiXCR into one record per CDR3 protein. Of 1 million or so distinct CDR3 sequences listed, less than 25% are singletons. The record originates from a study of blood T cells in healthy people across ages. Study in general: Capturing about one barcoded beta molecule per two T cells was achieved by template switching.

There were healthy Caucasian individuals from Russia, aged 6 to 90, serving as donors. The sample also formed part of further work on T cells of mothers and their children. That work adds: The donor cohort consisted of three healthy Caucasian mothers and their six children. T cell clones that were persistent and microchimeric went undetected.

The sequencing input was blood. This TCR came from a girl aged 2 to 9 in good health. The chain is built from TRBV5-6 and TRBJ2-5; TRBD2 aligns across 7 bases. In DNA form, the CDR3 reads TGTGCCAGCAGCTCGGGGATTCGACTAGCCAAAGAGTCAGAGACCCAGTACTTC. Its translation is CASSSGIRLAKESETQYF. Variable domain in full (rest from reference TRBV5-6 and TRBJ2-5): DAGVTQSPTHLIKTRGQQVTLRCSPKSGHDTVSWYQQALGQGPQFIFQYYEEEERQRGNFPDRFSGHQFPNYSSELNVNALLLGDSALYLCASSSGIRLAKESETQYFGPGTRLLVL.